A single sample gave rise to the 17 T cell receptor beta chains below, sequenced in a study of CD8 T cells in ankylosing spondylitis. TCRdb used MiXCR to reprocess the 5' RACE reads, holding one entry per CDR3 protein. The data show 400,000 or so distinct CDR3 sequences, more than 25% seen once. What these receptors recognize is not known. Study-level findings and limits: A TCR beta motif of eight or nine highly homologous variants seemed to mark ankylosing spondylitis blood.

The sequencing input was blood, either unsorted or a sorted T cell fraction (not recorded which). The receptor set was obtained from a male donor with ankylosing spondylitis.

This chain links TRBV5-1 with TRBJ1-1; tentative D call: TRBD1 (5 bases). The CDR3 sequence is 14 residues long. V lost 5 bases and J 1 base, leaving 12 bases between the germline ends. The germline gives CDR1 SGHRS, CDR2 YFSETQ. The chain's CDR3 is CASSASGANTEAFF. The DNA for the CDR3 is TGCGCCAGCAGTGCTTCCGGGGCGAACACTGAAGCTTTCTTT.

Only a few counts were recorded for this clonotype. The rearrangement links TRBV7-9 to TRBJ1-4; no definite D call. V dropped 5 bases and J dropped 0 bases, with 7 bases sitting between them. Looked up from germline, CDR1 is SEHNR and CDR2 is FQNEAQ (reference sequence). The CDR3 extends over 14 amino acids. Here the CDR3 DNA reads TGTGCCAGCAGCGTAAGGGCAACTAATGAAAAACTGTTTTTT. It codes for CASSVRATNEKLFF. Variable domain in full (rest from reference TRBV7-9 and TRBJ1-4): DTGVSQNPRHKITKRGQNVTFRCDPISEHNRLYWYRQTLGQGPEFLTYFQNEAQLEKSRLLSDRFSAERPKGSFSTLEIQRTEQGDSAMYLCASSVRATNEKLFFGSGTQLSVL.

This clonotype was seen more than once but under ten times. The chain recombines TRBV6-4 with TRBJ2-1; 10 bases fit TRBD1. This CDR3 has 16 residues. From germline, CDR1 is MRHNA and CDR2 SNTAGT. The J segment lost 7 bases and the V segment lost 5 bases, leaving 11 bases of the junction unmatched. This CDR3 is CASSPGTGASRNEQFF. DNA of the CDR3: TGTGCCAGCAGTCCGGGGACAGGGGCTTCACGGAATGAGCAGTTCTTC.

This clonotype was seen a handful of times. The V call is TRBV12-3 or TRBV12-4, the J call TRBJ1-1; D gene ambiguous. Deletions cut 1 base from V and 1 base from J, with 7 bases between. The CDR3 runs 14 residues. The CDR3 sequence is CASSLVPRNTEAFF. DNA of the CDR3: TGTGCCAGCAGTTTAGTCCCCCGGAACACTGAAGCTTTCTTT.

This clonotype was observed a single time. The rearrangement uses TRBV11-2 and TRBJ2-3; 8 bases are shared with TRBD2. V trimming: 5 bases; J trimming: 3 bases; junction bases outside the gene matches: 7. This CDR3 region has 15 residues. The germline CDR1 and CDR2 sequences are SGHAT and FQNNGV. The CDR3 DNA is TGTGCCAGCAGCCATTCGGGGGGGCGGACAGATACGCAGTATTTT. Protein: CASSHSGGRTDTQYF.

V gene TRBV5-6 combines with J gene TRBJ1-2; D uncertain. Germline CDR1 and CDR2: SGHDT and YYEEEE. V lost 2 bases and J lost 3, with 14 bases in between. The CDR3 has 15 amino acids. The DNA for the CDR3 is TGTGCCAGCAGCTTTGTGGGCGGGGTGGACTATGGCTACACCTTC. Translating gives CASSFVGGVDYGYTF.

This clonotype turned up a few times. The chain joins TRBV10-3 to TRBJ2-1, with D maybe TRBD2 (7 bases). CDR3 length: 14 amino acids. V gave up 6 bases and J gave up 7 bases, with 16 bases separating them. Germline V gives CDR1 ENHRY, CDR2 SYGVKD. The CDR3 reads CAIRDSQAGNEQFF. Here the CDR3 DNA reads TGTGCCATCAGGGACAGTCAAGCGGGGAATGAGCAGTTCTTC.

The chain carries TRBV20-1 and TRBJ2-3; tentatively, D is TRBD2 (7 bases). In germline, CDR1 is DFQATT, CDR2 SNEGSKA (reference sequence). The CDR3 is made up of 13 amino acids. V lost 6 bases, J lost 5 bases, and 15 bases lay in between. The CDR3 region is CSANGRGGDTQYF. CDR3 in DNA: TGCAGTGCGAATGGGAGGGGGGGAGATACGCAGTATTTT.

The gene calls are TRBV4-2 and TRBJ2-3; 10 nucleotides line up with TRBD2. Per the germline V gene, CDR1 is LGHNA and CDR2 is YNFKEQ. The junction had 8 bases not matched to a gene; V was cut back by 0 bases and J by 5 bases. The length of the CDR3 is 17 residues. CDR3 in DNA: TGTGCCAGCAGCCAAGAATCCCTAGCGGGAGATGTAGATACGCAGTATTTT. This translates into CASSQESLAGDVDTQYF.

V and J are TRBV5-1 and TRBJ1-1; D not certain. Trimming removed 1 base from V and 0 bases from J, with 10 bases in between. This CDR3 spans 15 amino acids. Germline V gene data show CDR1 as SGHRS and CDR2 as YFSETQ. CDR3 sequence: CASSLSGELNTEAFF. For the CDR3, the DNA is TGCGCCAGCAGCTTGTCTGGGGAGCTGAACACTGAAGCTTTCTTT.

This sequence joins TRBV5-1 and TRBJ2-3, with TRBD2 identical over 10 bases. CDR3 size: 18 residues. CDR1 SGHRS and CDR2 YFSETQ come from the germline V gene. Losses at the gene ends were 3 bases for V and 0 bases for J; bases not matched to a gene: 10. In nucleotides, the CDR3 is TGCGCCAGCAGCTGGGGGCTAGCGGGAGCCCTCAGCACAGATACGCAGTATTTT. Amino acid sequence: CASSWGLAGALSTDTQYF.

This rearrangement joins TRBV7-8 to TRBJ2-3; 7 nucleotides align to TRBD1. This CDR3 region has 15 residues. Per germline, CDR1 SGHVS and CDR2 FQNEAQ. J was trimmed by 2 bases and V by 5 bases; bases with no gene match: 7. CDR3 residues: CASSIGTEITDTQYF. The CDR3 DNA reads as TGTGCCAGCAGCATAGGGACAGAGATCACAGATACGCAGTATTTT.

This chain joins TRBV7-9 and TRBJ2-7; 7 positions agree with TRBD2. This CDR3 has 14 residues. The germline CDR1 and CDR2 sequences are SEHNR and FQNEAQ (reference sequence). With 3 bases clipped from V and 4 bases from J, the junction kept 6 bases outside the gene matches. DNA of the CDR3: TGTGCCAGCAGCTTGGGGGGAGGGATATACGAGCAGTACGTC. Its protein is CASSLGGGIYEQYV.

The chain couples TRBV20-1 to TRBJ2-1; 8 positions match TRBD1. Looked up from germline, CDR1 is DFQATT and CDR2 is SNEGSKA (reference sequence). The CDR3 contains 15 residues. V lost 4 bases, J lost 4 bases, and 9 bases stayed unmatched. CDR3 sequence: CSAKPPGQVYNEQFF. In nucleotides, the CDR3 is TGCAGTGCTAAACCCCCGGGACAGGTATACAATGAGCAGTTCTTC.

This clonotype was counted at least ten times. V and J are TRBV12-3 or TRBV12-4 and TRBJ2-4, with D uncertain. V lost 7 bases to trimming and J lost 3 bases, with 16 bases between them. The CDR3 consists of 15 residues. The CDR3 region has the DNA TGTGCCAGCACCCTTCACGGTTGGGACAAAAACATTCAGTACTTC. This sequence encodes CASTLHGWDKNIQYF.

The chain's CDR3 is CASSRIGYEQYV. The CDR3 DNA reads TGTGCCAGCAGCCGAATCGGGTACGAGCAGTACGTC. The chain is built from TRBV27 and TRBJ2-7; D is unresolved. This CDR3 has 12 residues. The V gene's germline CDR1 is MNHEY and CDR2 SMNVEV (reference sequence). The V end lost 6 bases, the J end lost 4 bases, and 10 bases lay between the germline ends.

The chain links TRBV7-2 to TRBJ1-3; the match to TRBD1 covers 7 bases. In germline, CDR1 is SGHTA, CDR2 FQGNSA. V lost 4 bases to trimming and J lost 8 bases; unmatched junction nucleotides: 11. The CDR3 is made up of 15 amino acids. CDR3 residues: CASSWGTATGDTIYF. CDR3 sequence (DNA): TGTGCCAGCAGCTGGGGGACAGCAACAGGGGACACCATATATTTT.